In this sample, the clone carrying this TCR beta chain turned up a few times. The use of a sample-barcoded 5' primer and a J-beta primer mix characterized a second PCR of roughly 7 to 12 cycles. One entry per CDR3 protein results from TCRdb running MiXCR on the 5' RACE reads. The sample shows 1.8 million or so distinct CDR3 sequences, about two fifths of them seen only once. Trimming removed 6 bases from V and 2 bases from J, with 16 bases in between. There are 14 residues in the CDR3. The germline CDR1 and CDR2 sequences are SQVTM and ANQGSEA. The data belong to a study of blood T cells in healthy people across ages.

This receptor was taken from a human donor in good health. The sequencing sample was made of blood. The chain joins TRBV29-1 to TRBJ1-2, with no clear D. CDR3 region: CSVRPMDVNYGYTF. The CDR3 region has the DNA TGCAGCGTCAGACCCATGGACGTCAACTATGGCTACACCTTC.